This T cell receptor beta chain emerged from a study of T cell responses to AZD1222 COVID-19 vaccine. Findings and caveats of the study: Nearly half of the spike-specific TCRs reportedly recognize variant regions that carry no mutations.

With 3 bases removed from V and 3 bases from J, the gap between germline ends came to 23 bases. This CDR3 is 18 amino acids long. CDR1 LGHDT and CDR2 YNNKEL come from the germline V gene (reference sequence). The data were produced by immunoSEQ multiplex PCR, yet TCRdb's version contains in-frame clones alone and is incomplete. This sample has roughly 120,000 clones, with 88% found just once. About this clone: Its antigen is still unknown.

V is TRBV3-1 (or the pseudogene TRBV3-2) and J is TRBJ1-1; unclear D gene. This specimen consisted of peripheral blood, obtained on day 0 of AZD1222 vaccination. This clonotype was obtained from an adult in good health. DNA for the CDR3: TGTGCCAGCAGCCACCCAAAGGGAATTGGGGTTTCGGACACTGAAGCTTTCTTT. Translated: CASSHPKGIGVSDTEAFF.